These T cell receptor beta chains were read from a single sample in a study of cytomegalovirus exposure and HLA in healthy donors. Data came from immunoSEQ multiplex PCR; TCRdb stores just in-frame clones and leaves some out. The data contain about 280,000 clones, around 90% of them seen just once; the ten biggest clones take up around 2.1%. The sequenced material came from PBMCs. The origin of the receptors is a woman between 18 and 30 years old in good health and CMV-seronegative. Both conserved end residues are part of each CDR3. The D gene is left open where the match is weak. Clone size, where shown, is once, few, many, or a class for clones that have expanded.

>TRBV10-1|NA|TRBJ2-2|15|NA
CASSEATPNTGELFF
TGCGCCAGCAGCGAAGCGACTCCGAACACCGGGGAGCTGTTTTTT
>TRBV6-5|TRBD1|TRBJ1-1|13|NA
CASSGQGYTEAFF
TGTGCCAGCAGTGGACAGGGATACACTGAAGCTTTCTTT
>TRBV2|TRBD1|TRBJ1-2|14|NA
CASLKGQGASGYTF
TGTGCCAGCTTAAAGGGACAGGGGGCGAGTGGCTACACCTTC
>TRBV5-1|TRBD1|TRBJ1-1|14|NA
CASSLETGSTEAFF
TGCGCCAGCAGCTTAGAGACAGGGTCAACTGAAGCTTTCTTT
>TRBV18|NA|TRBJ1-2|14|NA
CASSPTQGNYGYTF
TGTGCCAGCTCACCCACACAGGGAAACTATGGCTACACCTTC
>TRBV5-1|NA|TRBJ2-3|16|NA
CASSHDAGASTDTQYF
TGCGCCAGCAGCCACGACGCGGGGGCCAGCACAGATACGCAGTATTTT
>TRBV6-5|TRBD2|TRBJ2-3|15|NA
CASSMWTSGGDTQYF
TGTGCCAGCAGTATGTGGACTAGCGGGGGGGATACGCAGTATTTT
>TRBV11-2|NA|TRBJ1-4|15|NA
CASSLEHATNEKLFF
TGTGCCAGCAGCTTAGAACACGCAACTAATGAAAAACTGTTTTTT
>TRBV27|TRBD1|TRBJ1-1|15|NA
CASSYTGVGNTEAFF
TGTGCCAGCAGCTATACAGGGGTAGGGAACACTGAAGCTTTCTTT
>TRBV10-3|TRBD1|TRBJ1-4|15|NA
CAISESTGFNEKLFF
TGTGCCATCAGTGAGTCGACAGGGTTTAATGAAAAACTGTTTTTT
>TRBV5-1|NA|TRBJ1-3|16|NA
CASSSSGSHSGNTIYF
TGCGCCAGCAGCTCATCAGGGTCCCACTCTGGAAACACCATATATTTT
>TRBV15|TRBD1|TRBJ2-1|13|NA
CATSRRDRDEQFF
TGTGCCACCAGCAGAAGAGACAGGGATGAGCAGTTCTTC
>TRBV9|TRBD2|TRBJ2-7|18|NA
CASSGGTSGSPLSYEQYF
TGTGCCAGCAGCGGTGGGACTAGCGGGTCCCCCCTCTCCTACGAGCAGTACTTC
>TRBV11-2|NA|TRBJ2-7|16|NA
CASSSRTGTRTYEQYF
TGTGCCAGCAGCTCCCGGACCGGGACTCGGACCTACGAGCAGTACTTC
>TRBV5-1|NA|TRBJ2-1|13|NA
CASSPGSYNEQFF
TGCGCCAGCAGCCCTGGGAGTTACAATGAGCAGTTCTTC
>TRBV5-5|NA|TRBJ2-3|12|NA
CASSSGLSPQYF
TGTGCCAGCAGCTCGGGACTCTCCCCGCAGTATTTT
>TRBV11-2|NA|TRBJ1-6|16|NA
CASSAGPDSYNSPLHF
TGTGCCAGCAGCGCTGGTCCAGACAGCTATAATTCACCCCTCCACTTT
>TRBV9|TRBD2|TRBJ2-3|16|NA
CASSGGLAGRVDTQYF
TGTGCCAGCAGCGGTGGACTAGCGGGGAGGGTGGATACGCAGTATTTT
>TRBV14|TRBD1|TRBJ2-2|16|NA
CASSLPGQGRTGELFF
TGTGCCAGCAGCCTACCGGGACAGGGGAGAACCGGGGAGCTGTTTTTT
>TRBV13|TRBD1|TRBJ1-1|17|once
CASTAVSGTAVYTEAFF
TGTGCCAGCACCGCCGTATCCGGGACAGCGGTATACACTGAAGCTTTCTTT
>TRBV2|TRBD1|TRBJ1-2|15|NA
CASSAARTGADGYTF
TGTGCCAGCAGTGCCGCTCGGACAGGGGCCGATGGCTACACCTTC
>TRBV10-3|NA|TRBJ2-1|11|NA
CAISVRDEQFF
TGTGCCATCAGTGTCCGGGATGAGCAGTTCTTC
>TRBV6-1|NA|TRBJ1-2|15|NA
CANRALGGQSYGYTF
TGTGCCAACAGGGCCCTAGGAGGCCAGAGCTATGGCTACACCTTC
>TRBV6-5|NA|TRBJ1-1|14|NA
CASSLGRRNTEAFF
TGTGCCAGCAGTTTGGGGCGTAGGAACACTGAAGCTTTCTTT
>TRBV20-1|NA|TRBJ1-2|11|once
CSASWLDGYTF
TGCAGTGCTAGCTGGCTGGATGGCTACACCTTC
>TRBV4-1|TRBD1|TRBJ2-6|18|NA
CASSRGQGDLSGANVLTF
TGCGCCAGCAGCCGAGGACAGGGGGACTTATCTGGGGCCAACGTCCTGACTTTC
>TRBV12-5|TRBD1|TRBJ2-7|14|few
CASGFGTGGNEQYF
TGTGCTAGTGGTTTCGGGACAGGGGGAAACGAGCAGTACTTC
>TRBV18|NA|TRBJ1-6|18|once
CASSPGLTTTAWYSPLHF
TGTGCCAGCTCACCCGGTTTGACAACGACAGCCTGGTACTCACCCCTCCACTTT
>TRBV5-6|TRBD2|TRBJ2-1|12|NA
CASSPGGNEQFF
TGTGCCAGCAGCCCGGGGGGCAATGAGCAGTTCTTC
>TRBV30|NA|TRBJ2-2|11|NA
CASQYTGELFF
TGTGCCTCCCAGTACACCGGGGAGCTGTTTTTT
>TRBV11-2|NA|TRBJ2-3|16|NA
CASSLGERPVMDTQYF
TGTGCCAGCAGCTTAGGGGAGCGACCGGTTATGGATACGCAGTATTTT
>TRBV2|NA|TRBJ2-7|15|once
CASSPNRSGSGEQYF
TGTGCCAGCAGTCCGAATAGGTCAGGGTCGGGCGAGCAGTACTTC
>TRBV19|NA|TRBJ1-2|17|NA
CAARFSAQLGGNYGYTF
TGTGCCGCTAGGTTCTCCGCGCAACTCGGGGGAAACTATGGCTACACCTTC
>TRBV7-9|TRBD1|TRBJ2-7|15|NA
CASSHIGTVSYEQYF
TGTGCCAGCAGCCATATCGGGACAGTAAGTTACGAGCAGTACTTC
>TRBV4-1|NA|TRBJ1-1|14|NA
CASSQPTGNTEAFF
TGCGCCAGCAGCCAACCTACAGGAAACACTGAAGCTTTCTTT
>TRBV7-9|TRBD2|TRBJ2-7|12|NA
CASSFGGEAQYF
TGTGCCAGCAGCTTTGGGGGGGAGGCGCAGTACTTC
>TRBV18|NA|TRBJ1-3|16|few
CASSPPQGISGNTIYF
TGTGCCAGCTCACCACCCCAGGGGATCTCTGGAAACACCATATATTTT
>TRBV4-1|TRBD1|TRBJ1-2|16|NA
CASSQDKETGGGGYTF
TGCGCCAGCAGCCAAGATAAGGAGACAGGGGGCGGTGGCTACACCTTC
>TRBV5-1|TRBD1|TRBJ1-2|14|NA
CASSLGGQGYGYTF
TGCGCCAGCAGCTTGGGGGGACAGGGGTATGGCTACACCTTC
>TRBV30|TRBD1|TRBJ2-7|13|NA
CAWRGQGTYEQYF
TGTGCCTGGAGGGGACAGGGAACCTACGAGCAGTACTTC
>TRBV18|NA|TRBJ1-4|18|NA
CASSLGGLAGRANEKLFF
TGTGCCAGCTCCTTAGGCGGTCTCGCGGGGAGAGCTAATGAAAAACTGTTTTTT
>TRBV6-6|NA|TRBJ1-5|16|NA
CASNLQGLAFNQPQHF
TGTGCCTCAAACTTACAGGGTCTGGCGTTCAATCAGCCCCAGCATTTT
>TRBV6-5|TRBD1|TRBJ2-7|14|NA
CASRVRGQGYEQYF
TGTGCCAGCAGGGTTCGGGGACAGGGGTACGAGCAGTACTTC
>TRBV5-1|NA|TRBJ2-5|12|NA
CASSLAVETQYF
TGCGCCAGCAGCCTTGCGGTGGAGACCCAGTACTTC
>TRBV15|TRBD1|TRBJ2-2|13|NA
CATRGQGTGELFF
TGTGCCACCAGAGGACAGGGTACCGGGGAGCTGTTTTTT
>TRBV27|TRBD1|TRBJ1-2|14|NA
CASSLAGGDYGYTF
TGTGCCAGCAGTTTAGCAGGGGGCGATTATGGCTACACCTTC
>TRBV5-1|NA|TRBJ2-7|13|NA
CASSSSGTYEQYF
TGCGCCAGCAGCTCGTCGGGGACCTACGAGCAGTACTTC
>TRBV6-1|TRBD1|TRBJ2-7|13|NA
CASSEIGQGEQYF
TGTGCCAGCAGTGAAATCGGACAGGGCGAGCAGTACTTC
>TRBV5-1|NA|TRBJ1-1|13|NA
CASHSTAQGEAFF
TGCGCCAGCCACTCAACGGCCCAGGGTGAAGCTTTCTTT
>TRBV5-1|NA|TRBJ1-2|15|NA
CASSLDAGEGYGYTF
TGCGCCAGCAGCTTGGATGCGGGAGAAGGCTATGGCTACACCTTC
>TRBV6-5|TRBD1|TRBJ2-7|14|NA
CASSYRDRAYEQYF
TGTGCCAGCAGTTACCGCGACAGGGCCTACGAGCAGTACTTC
>TRBV5-6|NA|TRBJ1-6|16|NA
CASSLASGRDNSPLHF
TGTGCCAGCAGCTTGGCCTCGGGCAGGGATAATTCACCCCTCCACTTT
>TRBV6-1|TRBD1|TRBJ1-3|15|NA
CASNPSGTDRNTIYF
TGTGCCAGCAATCCTTCCGGGACAGATAGAAACACCATATATTTT